This T cell receptor (beta chain) came from a study of Ad26.COV2.S vaccination and SARS-CoV-2 variants. Regarding the study as a whole: Placebo recipients showed lower spike-specific TCR breadth than vaccinees.

The repertoire was sequenced with immunoSEQ multiplex PCR; TCRdb's copy has only in-frame clones and lacks some. The sample shows just over 350,000 clones, 92% of them seen only once. On this clone itself: Its antigen remains unknown.

The germline CDR1 and CDR2 sequences are MDHEN and SYDVKM. The CDR3 spans 11 residues. The ends were cut back, 5 bases at V and 5 bases at J, with 6 bases in the middle. The TCR comes from a human donor who had recovered from COVID-19. This specimen was peripheral blood, taken after recovery from COVID-19. The gene calls are TRBV28 and TRBJ1-2; no firm D call. The CDR3 region is CASSTGYGYTF. The CDR3 nucleotides are TGTGCCAGCAGTACTGGGTATGGCTACACCTTC.